This T cell receptor beta chain was sequenced in a study of graft-versus-host responses after intestinal transplantation. Study-wide findings and caveats: Researchers found GvH clones in recipient marrow, and some showed up first in ileum or blood.

The V gene's germline CDR1 is LNHDA and CDR2 SQIVND (reference sequence). The trim removed 9 bases at V and 4 bases at J, leaving 8 bases unmatched. The CDR3 has 13 residues. Regarding this clone: The antigen is undetermined.

TCRdb's copy holds only in-frame clones and misses some; the assay was immunoSEQ multiplex PCR. This table has around 90,000 clones, just under 95% appearing once. Material: unstimulated CD8+ T cells sorted from spleen or lymph node cells, obtained before transplant. The chain links TRBV19 to TRBJ2-7, with 8 nucleotides matching TRBD1. This sequence was found in a human donor who was the organ donor for an intestinal transplant. CDR3 amino acids: CASTSGQGYEQYF. The DNA of the CDR3 is TGTGCCAGCACCTCCGGACAGGGATACGAGCAGTACTTC.